The clone carrying this T cell receptor beta chain was picked up a small number of times. Its antigen is unidentified. V trimming: 6 bases; J trimming: 6 bases; junction bases outside the gene matches: 11. The CDR3 has 14 amino acids. Germline V gives CDR1 SQVTM, CDR2 ANQGSEA. Primers used in a second PCR of roughly 6 to 11 cycles were a sample-barcoded 5' primer and a J-beta primer mix. TCRdb re-called the 5' RACE reads with MiXCR, one entry per CDR3 protein. Of around 1,600,000 distinct CDR3 sequences detected, approximately 43% appear once; the ten largest clones hold around 4%. This specimen belongs to a study of blood T cells in healthy people across ages. Findings and limits, study-wide: As naive T cell percentage varied, TCR beta diversity correlated strongly with it.

The sequence derives from a young woman in good health. Input material: blood. V and J are TRBV29-1 and TRBJ1-2, with TRBD1 identical over 9 bases. Here the CDR3 DNA reads TGCAGCGTAAGACGACAGGGGGGATTGAATGGCTACACCTTC. This codes for CSVRRQGGLNGYTF.